This entry lists 5 T cell receptor beta chains sequenced from one sample in a study of blood T cell repertoires in COVID-19. The table came from immunoSEQ multiplex PCR; TCRdb's copy has only in-frame clones and leaves some out. The sample holds about 230,000 clones, over 70% seen once. The sample consisted of peripheral blood. The source is a woman aged 80 or over with acute or convalescent COVID-19.

The chain joins TRBV6-5 to TRBJ1-5; 9 bases match TRBD1. CDR1 is MNHEY and CDR2 is SVGAGI in the germline V gene. Losses at the gene ends were 5 bases for V and 7 bases for J; bases not matched to a gene: 9. The CDR3 runs to 15 residues. This chain's CDR3 is CASSRGTGFDQPQHF. The DNA for the CDR3 is TGTGCCAGCAGTCGCGGGACAGGGTTCGACCAGCCCCAGCATTTT.

V is TRBV11-2 and J is TRBJ2-5; 10 bases match TRBD2. The trim removed 3 bases at V and 2 bases at J, leaving 6 bases unmatched. The CDR3 has 16 residues. Germline CDR1 is SGHAT and CDR2 is FQNNGV. CDR3 nucleotide sequence: TGTGCCAGCAGCTTTTCCACTAGCGGGGTACAAGAGACCCAGTACTTC. This translates into CASSFSTSGVQETQYF.

The chain employs TRBV3-1 (or the pseudogene TRBV3-2) and TRBJ2-1; TRBD2 matches at 7 bases. CDR1 is LGHDT and CDR2 is YNNKEL in the germline V gene (reference sequence). Trimming cost V 4 bases and J 4 bases; bases outside gene matches: 10. The CDR3 is 16 residues long. The CDR3 DNA reads TGTGCCAGCAGCCCTCCGGGGGGAGGGGATTACAATGAGCAGTTCTTC. Amino acids: CASSPPGGGDYNEQFF.

The chain recombines TRBV10-3 with TRBJ1-1; no definite D call. V gave up 0 bases and J gave up 4 bases, with 9 bases separating them. Germline-derived CDR1 and CDR2 are ENHRY and SYGVKD. There are 14 residues in the CDR3. CDR3 sequence reads: CAISESRVGTEAFF. DNA of the CDR3: TGTGCCATCAGTGAGTCGAGGGTTGGCACTGAAGCTTTCTTT.

The rearrangement joins TRBV7-3 to TRBJ2-2; 14 nucleotides align to TRBD2. J was trimmed by 3 bases and V by 3 bases; bases with no gene match: 6. The CDR3 has 18 residues. Germline CDR1 is SGHTA and CDR2 is FQGTGA. The DNA of the CDR3 is TGTGCCAGCAGCTTTCCCACGGGACTAGCGGGAGACACCGGGGAGCTGTTTTTT. It translates to CASSFPTGLAGDTGELFF.